This entry is about one T cell receptor (beta chain). These data come from a study of OX40 agonist ivuxolimab in advanced cancers. Peripheral blood came from all dose cohorts at three timepoints. Assay used: immunoSEQ multiplex PCR; TCRdb lists only in-frame clones, some missing. The table has fewer than 40,000 clones, about four fifths seen once. The length of the CDR3 is 18 residues. CDR1 SGHTA and CDR2 FQGTGA come from the germline V gene. Losses at the gene ends were 2 bases for V and 7 bases for J; bases not matched to a gene: 14. The sequence came from an adult with an advanced solid tumor such as melanoma, head and neck, liver or kidney cancer. V usage is TRBV7-3 and J usage is TRBJ2-1; 10 bases match TRBD1. Sequences were derived from CD4+ or CD8+ T cells sorted from blood, sampled in a trial of the OX40 agonist ivuxolimab. Here the CDR3 reads CASSLDHRWDRGGNEQFF. CDR3 in DNA: TGTGCCAGCAGCTTAGACCATCGTTGGGACAGGGGAGGGAATGAGCAGTTCTTC.